These 5 T cell receptor beta chains were all obtained from the same sample, sequenced in a study of shared clonotypes between healthy human individuals. Sequencing used immunoSEQ multiplex PCR; TCRdb keeps in-frame clones, though not all of them. The sample has roughly 1,000,000 clones; around 82% are singletons. What was sequenced was memory CD4+ T cells from PBMCs. Subset defined: CD45RA-negative fraction. Receptor source: a man in his late teens or twenties in good health. Some clones in this sample may be carry-over from other donors' samples.

The rearrangement uses TRBV6-6 and TRBJ1-4; unclear D gene. The CDR3 sequence is 13 residues long. Trimming took off 2 bases at V and 4 bases at J, with 5 bases between the two ends. Germline V gene lookup returns CDR1 MNHNY and CDR2 SVGAGI (reference sequence). The CDR3 loop reads CASSYRRNEKLFF. The CDR3 DNA reads TGTGCCAGCAGTTACAGGCGTAATGAAAAACTGTTTTTT.

Only a few counts were recorded for this clone. Compared with germline, one end of the junction differs, possibly owing to a read error. The chain uses TRBV4-1 and TRBJ2-7, with D possibly being TRBD1 or TRBD2 (5 bases each). CDR1 and CDR2 from the germline V gene are MGHRA and YSYEKL. The CDR3 spans 15 residues. The CDR3, as DNA: TGCGCCAGCAGCAAAGAGGGGTACGGAGCCTACGAGCAGTACTTC. Translating it yields CASSKEGYGAYEQYF.

The chain has TRBV4-3 and TRBJ2-7; 11 bases agree with TRBD1. The CDR3 totals 17 residues. Looked up from germline, CDR1 is LGHNA and CDR2 is YSLEER. The V gene end was trimmed by 0 bases and the J gene end by 7 bases; junction bases not matched to a gene: 11. In nucleotides, the CDR3 is TGCGCCAGCAGCCAAGAGTGGACAGGGGGCGCCTCGGGGGAGCAGTACTTC. Its translation is CASSQEWTGGASGEQYF.

The chain uses TRBV7-2 and TRBJ1-5, with a weak D call TRBD1 (6 bases). The germline V gene encodes CDR1 SGHTA and CDR2 FQGNSA. The CDR3 has 15 residues. V was trimmed by 5 bases and J by 8 bases, leaving 19 bases between them. CDR3 residues: CASSPSGGGREPQHF. CDR3 nucleotide sequence: TGTGCCAGCAGCCCATCTGGGGGGGGCAGGGAGCCCCAGCATTTT.

This clone was seen a handful of times. The V and J genes are TRBV5-1 and TRBJ2-3; D possibly corresponds to TRBD2 (5 bases). This CDR3 region has 16 residues. Germline-derived CDR1 and CDR2 are SGHRS and YFSETQ. Between the trimmed V and J ends, which lost 0 bases and 2 bases, there was a span of 13 bases. The CDR3 DNA reads TGCGCCAGCAGCTTGGGGGTGGGCGGACTCACAGATACGCAGTATTTT. This gives the protein CASSLGVGGLTDTQYF.